This T cell receptor beta chain emerged from a study of T-cell reconstitution after alpha-beta-depleted transplantation in children (dated by TCRdb to the mid-2010s). A note on the overall study: The study quantitatively tracked T-cell immune reconstitution after TCRalphabeta/CD19-depleted allogeneic hematopoietic cell transplantation in children using TCR repertoire profiling.

The receptor library was made with PCR. The listed sequencing device is Illumina HiSeq 2500. To normalize quantification of the TCRbeta repertoire, the TCR libraries were built with molecular barcoding that relied on unique molecular identifiers. TCRdb passed the public sequencing reads through fastp at Q25 and MiXCR, retaining productive beta sequences. Every entry covers one CDR3 protein and lists the most common genes and DNA from its rows. The sample includes about 500,000 distinct CDR3 sequences, with 30% to 35% observed a single time. The ten largest clones represent around 2.5% of the sample. This clonotype has only a few counts. This clone's antigen is unknown. No base quality information exists; no much larger clone differs at one position. Trimming takes 6 bases off V and 4 bases off J; junction bases not matched to a gene: 7. The germline V gene supplies CDR1 MNHNS and CDR2 SASEGT. The CDR3 covers 14 residues, taking in both the cysteine and the phenylalanine. Just the 42-base CDR3 DNA is kept, in frame starting at base 1.

Recombination linked TRBV6-1 to TRBJ1-1, with 8 bases in between that match TRBD1. This TCR was recovered from a human donor who donated a stem cell graft to a child with aplastic anemia. The material sequenced was PBMCs from the stem cell graft donor, taken from the stem cell graft. The nucleotide sequence reads TGTGCCAGCAGAGCAGGGGGCAGGGTCACTGAAGCTTTCTTT. This sequence encodes CASRAGGRVTEAFF.